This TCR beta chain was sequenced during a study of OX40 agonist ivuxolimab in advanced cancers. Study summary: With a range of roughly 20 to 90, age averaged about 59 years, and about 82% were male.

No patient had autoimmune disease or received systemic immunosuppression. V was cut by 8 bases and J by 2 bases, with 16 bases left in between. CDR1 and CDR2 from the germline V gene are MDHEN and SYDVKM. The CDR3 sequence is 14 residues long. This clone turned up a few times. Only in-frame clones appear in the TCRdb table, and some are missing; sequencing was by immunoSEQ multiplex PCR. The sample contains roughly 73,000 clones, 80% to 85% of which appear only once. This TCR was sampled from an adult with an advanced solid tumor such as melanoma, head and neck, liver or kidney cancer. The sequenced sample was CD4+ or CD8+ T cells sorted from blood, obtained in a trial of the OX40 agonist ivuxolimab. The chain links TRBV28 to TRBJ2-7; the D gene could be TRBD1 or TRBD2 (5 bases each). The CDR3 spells CASVPGTGTYEQYF. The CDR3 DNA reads TGTGCCAGCGTACCCGGGACGGGGACCTACGAGCAGTACTTC. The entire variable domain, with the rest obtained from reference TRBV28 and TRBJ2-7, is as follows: DVKVTQSSRYLVKRTGEKVFLECVQDMDHENMFWYRQDPGLGLRLIYFSYDVKMKEKGDIPEGYSVSREKKERFSLILESASTNQTSMYLCASVPGTGTYEQYFGPGTRLTVT.